These 27 T cell receptor beta chains came from one sample sequenced in a study of breast tumors, draining lymph nodes, adjacent tissues. Axillary draining lymph nodes of breast cancer patients supplied the node samples. MiXCR was run by TCRdb on the multiplex PCR reads, yielding one entry per CDR3 protein. The repertoire includes 170,000 or so distinct CDR3 sequences, 30% to 35% of them detected once, and about 4.5% sits in the top ten. Specimen: axillary lymph node tissue. The receptors shown here come from a female donor with breast cancer. Some clones in this sample may be carry-over from other donors' samples.

This clonotype has a count of ten or more. The rearrangement uses TRBV20-1 and TRBJ2-7; D gene ambiguous. Germline CDR1 DFQATT, CDR2 SNEGSKA (reference sequence). Trimming stripped 7 bases from V and 4 bases from J, with 17 bases between. The CDR3 is 13 amino acids. For the CDR3, the DNA is TGCAGTGTGGTGGGCGCCACCCTTTACGAGCAGTACTTC. As protein: CSVVGATLYEQYF.

The chain employs TRBV7-6 and TRBJ2-5; 7 nucleotides agree with TRBD2. The germline V gene has CDR1 SGHVS and CDR2 FNYEAQ. CDR3 length: 15 amino acids. V was clipped by 4 bases and J by 5 bases; unmatched bases: 10. This CDR3 reads CASSSRGRAGETQYF. CDR3 nucleotide sequence: TGTGCCAGCAGCTCCCGAGGGAGGGCCGGGGAGACCCAGTACTTC.

This clonotype was counted ten times or more. V is TRBV2 and J is TRBJ2-1; no clear D. This CDR3 region has 13 residues. Trimming removed 3 bases at V and 9 bases at J, with 12 bases between. CDR1 SNHLY and CDR2 FYNNEI come from the germline V gene. The CDR3 DNA follows: TGTGCCAGCAGTGAGCTTGGGGATCTTGAGCAGTTCTTC. As protein: CASSELGDLEQFF.

V is TRBV7-3 and J is TRBJ1-4; no clear D. Looked up from germline, CDR1 is SGHTA and CDR2 is FQGTGA. This CDR3 has 15 residues. Between the trimmed V and J ends, which lost 3 bases and 8 bases, there was a span of 16 bases. The chain's CDR3 is CASSFPSGIKEKLFF. In DNA, the CDR3 is TGTGCCAGCAGCTTCCCTAGCGGGATTAAAGAAAAACTGTTTTTT. The full variable domain, completed using reference TRBV7-3 and TRBJ1-4, is GAGVSQTPSNKVTEKGKYVELRCDPISGHTALYWYRQSLGQGPEFLIYFQGTGAADDSGLPNDRFFAVRPEGSVSTLKIQRTERGDSAVYLCASSFPSGIKEKLFFGSGTQLSVL.

At least ten counts were recorded for this clonotype. J is TRBJ2-5 and V is TRBV18; D may correspond to TRBD1 or TRBD2 (5 bases each). The CDR3 sequence is 14 residues long. Deletions cut 3 bases from V and 5 bases from J, with 13 bases between. Germline V CDR1 and CDR2: KGHSH, LQKENI. This chain's CDR3 is CASSPMRGVETQYF. DNA for the CDR3: TGTGCCAGCTCACCTATGAGGGGTGTGGAGACCCAGTACTTC.

With regard to this clonotype: A much larger clonotype is one base distant, so this may be a read error. The chain links TRBV27 to TRBJ1-6, with D unclear. The CDR3 contains 10 residues. CDR1 MNHEY and CDR2 SMNVEV come from the germline V gene (reference sequence). CDR3: CASTLRALRF. The CDR3 DNA is TGTGCCAGCACTTTGCGGGCCCTCCGCTTT.

In its sample, this clonotype was seen many times. The V call is TRBV6-5, the J call TRBJ1-6; perhaps TRBD1 as D (5 bases). In germline, CDR1 is MNHEY, CDR2 SVGAGI. This CDR3 comprises 18 residues. V was shortened by 6 bases and J by 3 bases, with 21 bases between the two germline ends. This chain's CDR3 is CASSLWTGGEIYNSPLHF. CDR3 in DNA: TGTGCCAGCAGCCTATGGACCGGGGGGGAGATCTATAATTCACCCCTCCACTTT.

This clonotype was seen ten or more times. The chain combines TRBV11-3 with TRBJ2-5; D is uncertain. The V gene's germline CDR1 is SGHNT and CDR2 YENEEA. The CDR3 spans 12 residues. Trimming took off 6 bases at V and 5 bases at J, with 10 bases between the two ends. As DNA, the CDR3 is TGTGCCAGCAGTAGACCCCCGGAGACCCAGTACTTC. This sequence encodes CASSRPPETQYF.

Comment on this clonotype: A read error is likely, as this CDR3 ends without the conserved phenylalanine or tryptophan. The chain recombines TRBV29-1 with TRBJ2-3, with D uncertain. Germline CDR1 reads SQVTM; CDR2 reads ANQGSEA. The CDR3 contains 12 residues. The CDR3 region is CGVGGGADTQYL. CDR3 nucleotide sequence: TGCGGCGTTGGCGGTGGGGCAGATACGCAGTATCTT.

To note about this clonotype: A much larger clone differs by one base, so this may be a read error. This chain links TRBV9 with TRBJ2-1; D is possibly TRBD2 (5 bases). Germline CDR1 is SGDLS and CDR2 is YYNGEE. This CDR3 is 16 amino acids long. CDR3 loop: CASSVGSEPLYNAQFF. CDR3 DNA sequence: TGTGCCAGCAGCGTAGGTAGCGAGCCCTTGTACAATGCGCAGTTCTTC.

This chain connects TRBV24-1 to TRBJ1-4; D is perhaps TRBD1 (6 bases). V was shortened by 4 bases and J by 8 bases, with 10 bases between the two germline ends. Germline V gene data show CDR1 as KGHDR and CDR2 as SFDVKD. The CDR3 extends over 13 amino acids. As DNA, the CDR3 is TGTGCCACCAGTGACTTAGGGGGAGAAAAACTGTTTTTT. It is translated as CATSDLGGEKLFF.

On this clonotype: This likely comes from a read error, as the CDR3 has no conserved phenylalanine or tryptophan at its end. The limits of the CDR3 on the DNA are not certain, so only TCRdb's listed CDR3 is given. The genes are TRBV12-3 or TRBV12-4 and TRBJ1-6. The CDR3 region is 9 residues in length, termini included. The CDR3 is CASSSSPAS.

CDR3 amino acids: CASSHDRAGIANEKLFF. The CDR3 region has the DNA TGTGCCAGCAGCCATGACAGGGCGGGAATTGCTAATGAAAAACTGTTTTTT. This rearrangement joins TRBV7-9 to TRBJ1-4, with 7 bases aligning to TRBD1. V lost 5 bases to trimming and J lost 3 bases; unmatched junction nucleotides: 12. This CDR3 is built from 17 residues. Germline CDR1 SEHNR, CDR2 FQNEAQ (reference sequence).

At least ten counts were recorded for this clonotype. The chain joins TRBV14 to TRBJ2-3; D possibly matches TRBD1 or TRBD2 (5 bases each). The CDR3 has 14 amino acids. Trimming removed 1 base at V and 8 bases at J, with 13 bases between. Germline assignment: CDR1 SGHDN and CDR2 FVKESK. CDR3 protein: CASSQAMGRGTQYF. For the CDR3, the DNA is TGTGCCAGCAGCCAAGCGATGGGACGGGGTACGCAGTATTTT.

Note on this clonotype: Just one base apart from a much larger clone, this may be a read error. The chain links TRBV9 to TRBJ2-7; tentatively, D is TRBD2 (5 bases). The CDR3 runs to 15 residues. Germline assignment: CDR1 SGDLS and CDR2 YYNGEE. The CDR3 sequence is CASSAETTALGEPYF. The CDR3 DNA reads TGTGCCAGCAGCGCGGAGACTACGGCACTCGGCGAGCCGTACTTC. Using reference TRBV9 and TRBJ2-7 for the parts outside the CDR3, the full variable domain is DSGVTQTPKHLITATGQRVTLRCSPRSGDLSVYWYQQSLDQGLQFLIQYYNGEERAKGNILERFSAQQFPDLHSELNLSSLELGDSALYFCASSAETTALGEPYFGPGTRLTVT.

This clonotype occurred a few times. It may be a read error: a sequence one base away is much more abundant. This chain uses TRBV9 with TRBJ2-2; 7 nucleotides match TRBD1. CDR1 and CDR2 (germline): SGDLS, YYNGEE. The CDR3 has 15 residues. Written as DNA, the CDR3 is TGTGCCAGCAGCGGAGGGGGCCTGAACACCGGGGAGCCGTTTTTT. Protein sequence: CASSGGGLNTGEPFF. Full variable domain (outside the CDR3, taken from reference TRBV9 and TRBJ2-2): DSGVTQTPKHLITATGQRVTLRCSPRSGDLSVYWYQQSLDQGLQFLIQYYNGEERAKGNILERFSAQQFPDLHSELNLSSLELGDSALYFCASSGGGLNTGEPFFGEGSRLTVL.

This clonotype has at least ten counts. This chain connects TRBV12-3 or TRBV12-4 to TRBJ2-7; D is perhaps TRBD2 (6 bases). The CDR3 loop spans 15 amino acids. V was trimmed by 6 bases and J by 2 bases, leaving 17 bases between them. The CDR3 here is CASRAGGGITYEQYF. CDR3 nucleotide sequence: TGTGCCAGCAGGGCCGGGGGAGGTATAACCTACGAGCAGTACTTC.

V usage is TRBV18 and J usage is TRBJ1-3; 7 nucleotides match TRBD1. The CDR3 has 15 amino acids. V gave up 5 bases and J gave up 2 bases; unmatched junction bases: 6. Germline CDR1 and CDR2: KGHSH and LQKENI. The CDR3 loop reads CASSVSTGTGNTIYF. In nucleotides, the CDR3 is TGTGCCAGCTCAGTCTCGACAGGGACTGGAAACACCATATATTTT.

Worth noting for this clonotype: A much more abundant neighbour one base away suggests this may be a read error. The chain has TRBV27 and TRBJ2-7; 11 bases fit TRBD2. With 6 bases clipped from V and 9 bases from J, the junction kept 13 bases outside the gene matches. The CDR3 totals 15 residues. Germline V gives CDR1 MNHEY, CDR2 SMNVEV (reference sequence). CDR3 sequence reads: CASRGGLAAMESQYF. CDR3 coding DNA: TGTGCCAGCAGGGGGGGACTAGCGGCTATGGAATCGCAGTACTTC.

For this clonotype: This may come from a read error, since a much larger clone is one base off. The CDR3 DNA is TGTGCCAGTACTCCCCGGACTAAGAAAGGGAACACCGGGGAGCTGTTTTTT. Protein sequence: CASTPRTKKGNTGELFF. The chain has TRBV19 and TRBJ2-2; a weak D match, TRBD2 (6 bases). This CDR3 is built from 17 residues. Germline-derived CDR1 and CDR2 are LNHDA and SQIVND (reference sequence). V lost 7 bases, J lost 1 base, and 19 bases lay in between.

Ten or more counts support this clonotype. The J gene is TRBJ2-7, the V gene TRBV9; D is uncertain. Germline V gene sequence: CDR1 SGDLS, CDR2 YYNGEE. This CDR3 spans 13 amino acids. Trimming removed 3 bases at V and 5 bases at J, with 12 bases between. The CDR3 DNA is TGTGCCAGCAGCGCTTCTTGGGTCGACGAGCAGTACTTC. Translating it yields CASSASWVDEQYF. The full variable domain, its missing parts supplied by reference TRBV9 and TRBJ2-7, is DSGVTQTPKHLITATGQRVTLRCSPRSGDLSVYWYQQSLDQGLQFLIQYYNGEERAKGNILERFSAQQFPDLHSELNLSSLELGDSALYFCASSASWVDEQYFGPGTRLTVT.

Comments on this clonotype: This could be a read error, since a much larger clone is one nucleotide away. The chain has TRBV5-1 and TRBJ2-5, with 10 bases that match TRBD2. CDR1 is SGHRS, CDR2 YFSETQ, per germline. The CDR3 extends over 14 amino acids. This chain's CDR3 is CASSTGTSAEPQYF. DNA for the CDR3: TGCGCCAGCAGCACCGGGACTAGCGCAGAGCCCCAGTACTTC.

This clonotype was seen repeatedly, ten times or more. This chain links TRBV10-1 with TRBJ2-2; 9 nucleotides align to TRBD1. Germline values: CDR1 WNHNN, CDR2 SYGVQD (reference sequence). The CDR3 totals 17 residues. The trim removed 2 bases at V and 4 bases at J, leaving 8 bases unmatched. CDR3 coding DNA: TGCGCCAGCAGTGAGGCCCCAGGACAGGGGATCACCGGGGAGCTGTTTTTT. The encoded protein is CASSEAPGQGITGELFF.

The rearrangement joins TRBV11-2 to TRBJ1-2; possibly TRBD1 for D (5 bases). This CDR3 spans 16 amino acids. V was trimmed by 5 bases and J by 4 bases, leaving 20 bases between them. Germline CDR1 and CDR2: SGHAT and FQNNGV. The CDR3 sequence: CASSQGTSYYSYGYTF. For the CDR3, the DNA is TGTGCCAGCAGCCAAGGGACCAGCTATTACTCCTATGGCTACACCTTC.

The table lists this clonotype with a few counts. CDR3 DNA sequence: TGTGCCAGCAGTTACGAGACCACAGCGTCAGACTATAATTCACCCCTCCACTTT. Protein product: CASSYETTASDYNSPLHF. The chain uses TRBV6-2 or TRBV6-3 and TRBJ1-6, with unresolved D. V lost 2 bases and J lost 3, with 17 bases in between. Germline V gene lookup returns CDR1 MNHEY and CDR2 SVGEGT. This CDR3 has 18 amino acids.

The chain combines TRBV19 with TRBJ2-3; tentative D call: TRBD1 (6 bases). The germline V and J ends were trimmed by 4 bases and 1 base, with 15 bases remaining between them. Germline lookup yields CDR1 LNHDA and CDR2 SQIVND (reference sequence). The length of the CDR3 is 16 residues. CDR3 in amino acids: CASSRVGARGTDTQYF. For the CDR3, the DNA is TGTGCCAGTAGTAGGGTGGGGGCCAGGGGCACAGATACGCAGTATTTT.

This clonotype showed up many times. The chain links TRBV14 to TRBJ1-2; 7 bases agree with TRBD1. This CDR3 contains 18 residues. Germline CDR1 is SGHDN and CDR2 is FVKESK. After removal of 4 bases from V and 0 bases from J, the junction contained 14 bases not matched to a gene. CDR3 region: CASSPLRDSGRPNYGYTF. The CDR3, as DNA: TGTGCCAGCAGCCCTTTGCGGGACAGCGGCCGCCCTAACTATGGCTACACCTTC.